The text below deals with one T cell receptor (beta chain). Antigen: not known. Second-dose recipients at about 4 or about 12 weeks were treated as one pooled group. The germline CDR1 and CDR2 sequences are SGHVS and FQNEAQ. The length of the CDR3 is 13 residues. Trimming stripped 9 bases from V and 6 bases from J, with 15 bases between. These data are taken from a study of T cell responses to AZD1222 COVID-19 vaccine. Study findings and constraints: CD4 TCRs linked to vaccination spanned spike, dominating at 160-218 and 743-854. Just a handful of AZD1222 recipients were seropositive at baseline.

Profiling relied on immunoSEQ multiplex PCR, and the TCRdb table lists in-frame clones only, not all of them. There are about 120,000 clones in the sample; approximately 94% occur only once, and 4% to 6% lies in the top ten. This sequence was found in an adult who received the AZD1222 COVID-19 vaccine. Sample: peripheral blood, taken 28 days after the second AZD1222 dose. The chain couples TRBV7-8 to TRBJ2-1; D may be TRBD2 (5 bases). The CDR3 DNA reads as TGTGCCAGTCGACTCGGTGGGAGCAATGAGCAGTTCTTC. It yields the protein CASRLGGSNEQFF.